These 16 T cell receptor beta chains were all obtained from the same sample, sequenced in a study of T cell responses to AZD1222 COVID-19 vaccine. Profiled with immunoSEQ multiplex PCR; TCRdb holds only in-frame clones, not every one. The repertoire consists of some 130,000 clones, with just over 85% occurring once and the leading ten covering 7.6%. The starting material was peripheral blood, obtained on day 0 of AZD1222 vaccination. All receptors come from an adult in good health.

The chain recombines TRBV9 with TRBJ2-3; 9 bases match TRBD1. The germline V gene encodes CDR1 SGDLS and CDR2 YYNGEE. The CDR3 covers 16 residues. V trimming: 1 base; J trimming: 4 bases; junction bases outside the gene matches: 7. The CDR3 is CASSVLSTGGPDTQYF. CDR3 DNA sequence: TGTGCCAGCAGCGTACTTTCAACAGGGGGCCCAGATACGCAGTATTTT.

The chain employs TRBV15 and TRBJ2-5; the D gene is possibly TRBD1 (5 bases). The germline CDR1 and CDR2 sequences are LNHNV and YYDKDF (reference sequence). V was shortened by 3 bases and J by 5 bases, with 19 bases between the two germline ends. There are 16 residues in the CDR3. The CDR3 loop is CATSRGSVTARETQYF. Here the CDR3 DNA reads TGTGCCACCAGCAGGGGGTCGGTGACAGCTAGGGAGACCCAGTACTTC.

This clone has more than one count but fewer than ten. The CDR3 loop is CAWSVLGSSETQYF. CDR3 DNA: TGTGCCTGGAGTGTTCTGGGATCCTCTGAAACCCAGTACTTC. The J gene is TRBJ2-5, the V gene TRBV30; no definite D call. Germline CDR1 GTSNPN, CDR2 SVGIG (reference sequence). The CDR3 totals 14 residues. V was cut by 0 bases and J by 8 bases, with 16 bases left in between.

The chain combines TRBV13 with TRBJ2-1, with D possibly called TRBD1 or TRBD2 (5 bases each). The germline gives CDR1 PRHDT, CDR2 FYEKMQ (reference sequence). Trimming stripped 2 bases from V and 10 bases from J, with 9 bases between. CDR3 length: 12 amino acids. CDR3 loop: CASSLSGLEQFF. The CDR3 coding sequence is TGTGCCAGCAGCTTATCGGGGCTAGAGCAGTTCTTC.

The chain links TRBV3-1 (or the pseudogene TRBV3-2) to TRBJ2-3, with 10 positions matching TRBD2. Germline CDR1 is LGHDT and CDR2 is YNNKEL (reference sequence). V lost 5 bases to trimming and J lost 3 bases; unmatched junction nucleotides: 11. The CDR3 length is 17 residues. As DNA, the CDR3 is TGTGCCAGCAGCGCGGGAGCGGGGGGGCCCACGACAGATACGCAGTATTTT. Translated: CASSAGAGGPTTDTQYF.

This clone was recorded only once. The V gene is TRBV7-9, the J gene TRBJ2-3; 7 nucleotides line up with TRBD1. CDR3 size: 14 residues. The junction had 2 bases not matched to a gene; V was cut back by 3 bases and J by 2 bases. The V gene's germline CDR1 is SEHNR and CDR2 FQNEAQ (reference sequence). This chain's CDR3 is CASSFGQATDTQYF. The CDR3 coding sequence is TGTGCCAGCAGCTTTGGACAGGCCACAGATACGCAGTATTTT.

V is TRBV5-1 and J is TRBJ2-7; D assignment may be TRBD1 or TRBD2 (5 bases each). Germline V gene sequence: CDR1 SGHRS, CDR2 YFSETQ. V was trimmed by 0 bases and J by 4 bases, leaving 14 bases between them. This CDR3 is built from 15 residues. The CDR3 sequence: CASSLAGTQNYEQYF. Written as DNA, the CDR3 is TGCGCCAGCAGCTTGGCCGGGACGCAAAATTACGAGCAGTACTTC.

This chain links TRBV6-5 with TRBJ1-2; the match to TRBD1 covers 10 bases. The J segment lost 6 bases and the V segment lost 7 bases, leaving 11 bases of the junction unmatched. Germline CDR1 reads MNHEY; CDR2 reads SVGAGI. This CDR3 has 15 amino acids. DNA for the CDR3: TGTGCCAGCACCCGTAACCGGGACAGGGGCGATGGCTACACCTTC. Amino acid sequence: CASTRNRDRGDGYTF.

The J gene is TRBJ1-1, the V gene TRBV7-8; a possible D gene is TRBD1 (6 bases). The germline V and J ends were trimmed by 6 bases and 1 base, with 15 bases remaining between them. Germline loops: CDR1 SGHVS, CDR2 FQNEAQ. The CDR3 length is 15 residues. The CDR3 protein is CASSLGGRGNTEAFF. As DNA, the CDR3 is TGTGCCAGCAGTCTCGGGGGGCGCGGGAACACTGAAGCTTTCTTT.

The J gene is TRBJ2-3, the V gene TRBV18; no firm D call. The CDR3 runs 17 residues. Per the germline V gene, CDR1 is KGHSH and CDR2 is LQKENI. Between the trimmed V and J ends, which lost 2 bases and 2 bases, there was a span of 17 bases. CDR3 coding DNA: TGTGCCAGCTCACCATCCGACTCGCCCTATATCACAGATACGCAGTATTTT. Protein sequence: CASSPSDSPYITDTQYF.

The chain recombines TRBV9 with TRBJ1-1, with D possibly matching TRBD1 (5 bases). Trimming shortened V by 0 bases and J by 0 bases, and 9 bases separated the two germline ends. Germline lookup yields CDR1 SGDLS and CDR2 YYNGEE. This CDR3 comprises 15 residues. CDR3 DNA sequence: TGTGCCAGCAGCGTAGTAGGGGCCCTGAACACTGAAGCTTTCTTT. Protein sequence: CASSVVGALNTEAFF.

This clone was picked up a small number of times. This sequence joins TRBV6-5 and TRBJ1-1; D gene ambiguous. The CDR3 runs to 14 residues. V dropped 4 bases and J dropped 1 base, with 10 bases sitting between them. Germline V gene data show CDR1 as MNHEY and CDR2 as SVGAGI. CDR3 amino acids: CASSSGPSNTEAFF. CDR3 coding DNA: TGTGCCAGCAGTTCTGGCCCTTCGAACACTGAAGCTTTCTTT.

This clone was counted a single time. The genes are TRBV24-1 and TRBJ2-1; D remains unclear. CDR3 length: 15 residues. V gave up 6 bases and J gave up 0 bases, with 11 bases separating them. In germline, CDR1 is KGHDR, CDR2 SFDVKD. The DNA for the CDR3 is TGTGCCACCAGTCCCGGGCTTTTCTCCTACAATGAGCAGTTCTTC. It specifies CATSPGLFSYNEQFF.

The chain links TRBV12-5 to TRBJ2-3; TRBD1 aligns across 7 bases. The CDR3 is made up of 14 amino acids. V was clipped by 6 bases and J by 2 bases; unmatched bases: 5. Per germline, CDR1 LGHNT and CDR2 FRNRAP. This CDR3 is CASGLDRVTDTQYF. The CDR3, as DNA: TGTGCTAGTGGGCTCGACAGGGTCACAGATACGCAGTATTTT.

As DNA, the CDR3 is TGTGCCAGCAGTTTTAACGCTGAAAAACTGTTTTTT. Translation gives CASSFNAEKLFF. The chain recombines TRBV12-3 or TRBV12-4 with TRBJ1-4; D uncertain. V dropped 3 bases and J dropped 7 bases, with 6 bases sitting between them. This CDR3 has 12 amino acids.

V is TRBV2 and J is TRBJ2-3; the D gene is possibly TRBD1 (5 bases). CDR3 length equals 15 residues. The V gene's germline CDR1 is SNHLY and CDR2 FYNNEI. V lost 2 bases to trimming and J lost 5 bases, with 14 bases between them. CDR3 loop: CASSERGRMVDTQYF. For the CDR3, the DNA is TGTGCCAGCAGTGAAAGGGGTCGAATGGTAGATACGCAGTATTTT.